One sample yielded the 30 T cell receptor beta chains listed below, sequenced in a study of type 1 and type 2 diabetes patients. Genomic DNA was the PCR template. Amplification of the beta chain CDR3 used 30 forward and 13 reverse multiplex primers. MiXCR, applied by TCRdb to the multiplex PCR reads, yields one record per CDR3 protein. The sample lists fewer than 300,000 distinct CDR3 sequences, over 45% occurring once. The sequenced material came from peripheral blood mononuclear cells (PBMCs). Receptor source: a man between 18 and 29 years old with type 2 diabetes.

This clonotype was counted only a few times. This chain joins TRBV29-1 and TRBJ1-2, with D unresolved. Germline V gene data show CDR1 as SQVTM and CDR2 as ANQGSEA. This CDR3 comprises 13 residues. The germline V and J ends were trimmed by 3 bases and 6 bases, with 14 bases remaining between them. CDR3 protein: CSVDSTPDDGYTF. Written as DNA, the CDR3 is TGCAGCGTTGACTCAACTCCAGACGATGGCTACACCTTC.

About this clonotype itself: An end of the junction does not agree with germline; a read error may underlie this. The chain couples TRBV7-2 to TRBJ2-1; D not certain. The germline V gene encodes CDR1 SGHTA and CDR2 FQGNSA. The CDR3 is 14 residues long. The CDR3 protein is CASSLVTDRNEQFF. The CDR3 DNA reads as TGTGCCAGCAGTTTAGTGACGGACCGCAATGAGCAGTTCTTC.

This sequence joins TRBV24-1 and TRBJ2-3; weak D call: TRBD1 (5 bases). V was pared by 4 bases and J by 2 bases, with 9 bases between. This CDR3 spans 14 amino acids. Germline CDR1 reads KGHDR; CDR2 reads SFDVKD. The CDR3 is CATSDPGNTDTQYF. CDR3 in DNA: TGTGCCACCAGTGACCCAGGGAACACAGATACGCAGTATTTT.

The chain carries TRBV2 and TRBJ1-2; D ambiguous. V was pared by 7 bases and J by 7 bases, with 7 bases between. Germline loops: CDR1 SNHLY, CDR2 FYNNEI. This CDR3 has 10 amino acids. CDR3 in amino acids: CASTPSGYTF. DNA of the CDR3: TGTGCCAGCACTCCAAGTGGCTACACCTTC.

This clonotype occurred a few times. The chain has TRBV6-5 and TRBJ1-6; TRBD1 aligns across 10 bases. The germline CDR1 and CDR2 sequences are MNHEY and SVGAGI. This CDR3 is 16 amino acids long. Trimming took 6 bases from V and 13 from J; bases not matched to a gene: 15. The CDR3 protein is CASSSKGTGAAVPLHF. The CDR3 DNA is TGTGCCAGCAGCTCAAAAGGGACAGGGGCCGCCGTGCCCCTCCACTTT.

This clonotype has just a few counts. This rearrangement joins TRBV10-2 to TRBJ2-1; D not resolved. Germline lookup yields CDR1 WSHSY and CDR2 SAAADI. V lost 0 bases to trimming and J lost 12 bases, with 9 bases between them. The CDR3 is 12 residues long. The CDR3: CASSESVIGQFF. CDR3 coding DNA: TGCGCCAGCAGTGAGTCGGTAATTGGGCAGTTCTTC.

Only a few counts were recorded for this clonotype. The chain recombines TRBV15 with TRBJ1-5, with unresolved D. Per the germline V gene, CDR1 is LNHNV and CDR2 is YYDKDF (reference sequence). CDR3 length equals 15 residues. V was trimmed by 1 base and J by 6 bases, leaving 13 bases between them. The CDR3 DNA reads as TGTGCCACCAGCAGAGGGAAGGCTTCCGGTCAGCCCCAGCATTTT. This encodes CATSRGKASGQPQHF.

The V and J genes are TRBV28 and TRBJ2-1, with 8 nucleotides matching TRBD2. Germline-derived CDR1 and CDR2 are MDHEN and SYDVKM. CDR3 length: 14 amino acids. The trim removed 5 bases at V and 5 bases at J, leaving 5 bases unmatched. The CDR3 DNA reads TGTGCCAGCAGTCGGACAGCGGGAGACAATGAGCAGTTCTTC. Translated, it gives CASSRTAGDNEQFF.

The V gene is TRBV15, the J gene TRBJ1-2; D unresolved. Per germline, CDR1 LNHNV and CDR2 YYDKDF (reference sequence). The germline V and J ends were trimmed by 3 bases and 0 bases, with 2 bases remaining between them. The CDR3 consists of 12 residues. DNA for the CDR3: TGTGCCACCAGCAGCTCTAACTATGGCTACACCTTC. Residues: CATSSSNYGYTF.

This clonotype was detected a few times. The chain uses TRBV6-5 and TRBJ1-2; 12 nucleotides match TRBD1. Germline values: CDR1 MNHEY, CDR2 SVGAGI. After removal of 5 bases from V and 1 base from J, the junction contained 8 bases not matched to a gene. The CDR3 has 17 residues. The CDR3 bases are TGTGCCAGCAGTGTCCGGGACAGGGGGCTTGATAACTATGGCTACACCTTC. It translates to CASSVRDRGLDNYGYTF.

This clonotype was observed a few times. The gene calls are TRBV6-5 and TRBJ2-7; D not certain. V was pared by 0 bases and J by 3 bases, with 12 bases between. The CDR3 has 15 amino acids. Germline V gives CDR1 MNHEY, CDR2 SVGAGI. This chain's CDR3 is CASSYSYTSDYEQYF. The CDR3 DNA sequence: TGTGCCAGCAGTTACTCGTACACCTCCGACTACGAGCAGTACTTC.

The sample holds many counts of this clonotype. CDR3 nucleotide sequence: TGTGCCACCAGCGGACCCAGACAGGGGGCCTACGAGCAGTACTTC. It is translated as CATSGPRQGAYEQYF. This sequence joins TRBV15 and TRBJ2-7; 9 positions match TRBD1. There are 15 residues in the CDR3. With 5 bases clipped from V and 2 bases from J, the junction kept 7 bases outside the gene matches. The germline CDR1 and CDR2 sequences are LNHNV and YYDKDF (reference sequence).

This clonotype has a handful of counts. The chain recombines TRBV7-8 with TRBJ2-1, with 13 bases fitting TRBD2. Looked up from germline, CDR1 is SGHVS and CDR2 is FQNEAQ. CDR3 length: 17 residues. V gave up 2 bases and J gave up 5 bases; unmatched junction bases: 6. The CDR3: CASSLSGGTSGNNEQFF. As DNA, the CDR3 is TGTGCCAGCAGCTTATCCGGCGGGACTAGCGGGAACAATGAGCAGTTCTTC.

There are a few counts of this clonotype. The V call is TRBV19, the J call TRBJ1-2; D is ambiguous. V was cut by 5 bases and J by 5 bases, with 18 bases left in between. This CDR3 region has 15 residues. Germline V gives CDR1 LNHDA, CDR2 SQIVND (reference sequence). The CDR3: CASSPREGDGYGYTF. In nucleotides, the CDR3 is TGTGCCAGTAGTCCTCGTGAGGGCGACGGATATGGCTACACCTTC.

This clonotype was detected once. CDR3 DNA sequence: TGCGCCAGCAGTGAGTCGGGGACAGGGGCAAACATTCAGTACTTC. It is translated as CASSESGTGANIQYF. V usage is TRBV10-1 and J usage is TRBJ2-4, with 10 nucleotides matching TRBD1. The CDR3 has 15 residues. V lost 0 bases to trimming and J lost 6 bases; unmatched junction nucleotides: 2. Germline CDR1 reads WNHNN; CDR2 reads SYGVQD (reference sequence).

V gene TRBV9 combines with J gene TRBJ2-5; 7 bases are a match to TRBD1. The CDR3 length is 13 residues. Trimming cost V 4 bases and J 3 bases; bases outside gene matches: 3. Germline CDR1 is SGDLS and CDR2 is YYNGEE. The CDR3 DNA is TGTGCCAGCAGCTGGGGGACAGAAGAGACCCAGTACTTC. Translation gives CASSWGTEETQYF.

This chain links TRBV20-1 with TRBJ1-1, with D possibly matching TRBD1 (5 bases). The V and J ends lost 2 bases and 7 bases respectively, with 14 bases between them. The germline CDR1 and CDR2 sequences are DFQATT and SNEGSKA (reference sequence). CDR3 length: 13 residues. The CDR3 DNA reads TGCAGTGCTAGATCGTTGGAGGGGAGTGAAGCTTTCTTT. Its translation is CSARSLEGSEAFF.

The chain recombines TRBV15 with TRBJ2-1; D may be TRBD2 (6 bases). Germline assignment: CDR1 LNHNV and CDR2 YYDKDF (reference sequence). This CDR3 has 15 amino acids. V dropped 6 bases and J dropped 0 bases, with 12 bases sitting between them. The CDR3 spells CATSRRESSYNEQFF. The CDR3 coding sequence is TGTGCCACCAGTAGACGGGAGAGCTCCTACAATGAGCAGTTCTTC.

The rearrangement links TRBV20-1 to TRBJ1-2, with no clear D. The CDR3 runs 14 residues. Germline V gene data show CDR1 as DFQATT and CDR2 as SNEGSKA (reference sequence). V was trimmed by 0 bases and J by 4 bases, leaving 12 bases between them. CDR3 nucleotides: TGCAGTGCTAGAGAGGGAGGGAGTGCCTATGGCTACACCTTC. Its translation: CSAREGGSAYGYTF.

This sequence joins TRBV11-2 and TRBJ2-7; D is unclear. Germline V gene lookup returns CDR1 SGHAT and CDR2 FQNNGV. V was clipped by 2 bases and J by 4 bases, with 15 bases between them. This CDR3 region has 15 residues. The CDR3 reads CASSLSSRMGYEQYF. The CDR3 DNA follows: TGTGCCAGCAGCTTATCTTCGAGGATGGGGTACGAGCAGTACTTC.

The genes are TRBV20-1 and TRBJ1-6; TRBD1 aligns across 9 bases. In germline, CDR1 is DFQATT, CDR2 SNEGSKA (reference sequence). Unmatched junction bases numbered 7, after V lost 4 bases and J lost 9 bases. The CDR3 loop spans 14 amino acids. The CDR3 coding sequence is TGCAGTGCTACGCCGGGACAGGGCCGTTCACCCCTCCACTTT. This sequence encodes CSATPGQGRSPLHF.

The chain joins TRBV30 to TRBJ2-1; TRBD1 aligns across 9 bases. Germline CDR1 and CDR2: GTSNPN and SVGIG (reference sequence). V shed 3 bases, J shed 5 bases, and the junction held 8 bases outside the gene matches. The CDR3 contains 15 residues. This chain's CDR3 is CAWSDRDRVHNEQFF. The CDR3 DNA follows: TGTGCCTGGAGCGACAGGGACAGGGTCCACAATGAGCAGTTCTTC. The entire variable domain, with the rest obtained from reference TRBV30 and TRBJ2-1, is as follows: SQTIHQWPATLVQPVGSPLSLECTVEGTSNPNLYWYRQAAGRGLQLLFYSVGIGQISSEVPQNLSASRPQDRQFILSSKKLLLSDSGFYLCAWSDRDRVHNEQFFGPGTRLTVL.

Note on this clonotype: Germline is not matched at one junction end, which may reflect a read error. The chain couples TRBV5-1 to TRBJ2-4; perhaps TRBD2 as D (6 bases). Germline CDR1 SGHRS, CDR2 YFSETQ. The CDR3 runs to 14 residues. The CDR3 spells CASNLGLAKNIQYF. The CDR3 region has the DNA TGCGCCAGCAACTTGGGACTAGCCAAAAACATTCAGTACTTC. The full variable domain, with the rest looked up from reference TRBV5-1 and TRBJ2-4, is KAGVTQTPRYLIKTRGQQVTLSCSPISGHRSVSWYQQTPGQGLQFLFEYFSETQRNKGNFPGRFSGRQFSNSRSEMNVSTLELGDSALYLCASNLGLAKNIQYFGAGTRLSVL.

CDR3 sequence: CASSTILAGRRTDTQYF. CDR3 bases: TGTGCCAGTAGTACGATATTAGCGGGGCGCCGCACAGATACGCAGTATTTT. The rearrangement links TRBV19 to TRBJ2-3, with TRBD2 matching 8 bases. The CDR3 contains 17 residues. Losses at the gene ends were 4 bases for V and 1 base for J; bases not matched to a gene: 10. CDR1 is LNHDA, CDR2 SQIVND, per germline (reference sequence).

CDR3 in DNA: TGTGCCAGCAGATTCAGCGGGAGCTCTCCAGATACGCAGTATTTT. Protein sequence: CASRFSGSSPDTQYF. This rearrangement joins TRBV7-3 to TRBJ2-3; 8 bases are shared with TRBD2. The CDR3 contains 15 residues. With V trimmed by 6 bases and J by 4 bases, 9 bases remained unmatched. Germline CDR1 and CDR2: SGHTA and FQGTGA.

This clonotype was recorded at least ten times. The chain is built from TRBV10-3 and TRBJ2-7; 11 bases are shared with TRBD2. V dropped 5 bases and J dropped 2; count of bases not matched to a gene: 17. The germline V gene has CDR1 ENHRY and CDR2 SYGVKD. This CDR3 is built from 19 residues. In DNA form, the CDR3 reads TGTGCCATCAGTTCCACCATCCCCACTAGCGGGAGTCTCACCTACGAGCAGTACTTC. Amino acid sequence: CAISSTIPTSGSLTYEQYF.

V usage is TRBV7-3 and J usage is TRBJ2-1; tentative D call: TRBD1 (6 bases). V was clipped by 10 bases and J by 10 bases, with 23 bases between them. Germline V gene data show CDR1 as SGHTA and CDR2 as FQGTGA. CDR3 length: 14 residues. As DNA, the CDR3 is TGTGCCACCAGTGATTTGACAGGTACCTACGAGCAGTTCTTC. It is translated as CATSDLTGTYEQFF.

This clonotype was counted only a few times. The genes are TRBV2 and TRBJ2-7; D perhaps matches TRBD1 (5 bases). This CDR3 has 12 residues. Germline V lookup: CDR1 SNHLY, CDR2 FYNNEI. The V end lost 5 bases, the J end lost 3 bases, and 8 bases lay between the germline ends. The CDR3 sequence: CASSPQVYEQYF. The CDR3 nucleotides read TGTGCCAGCAGTCCACAGGTCTACGAGCAGTACTTC.

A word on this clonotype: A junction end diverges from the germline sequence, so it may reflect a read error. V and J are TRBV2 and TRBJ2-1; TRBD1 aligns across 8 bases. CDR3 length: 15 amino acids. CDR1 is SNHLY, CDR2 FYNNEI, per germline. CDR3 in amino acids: CASAMGQALYNEQLF. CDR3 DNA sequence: TGTGCCAGCGCAATGGGACAGGCACTATACAATGAGCAGTTATTC.

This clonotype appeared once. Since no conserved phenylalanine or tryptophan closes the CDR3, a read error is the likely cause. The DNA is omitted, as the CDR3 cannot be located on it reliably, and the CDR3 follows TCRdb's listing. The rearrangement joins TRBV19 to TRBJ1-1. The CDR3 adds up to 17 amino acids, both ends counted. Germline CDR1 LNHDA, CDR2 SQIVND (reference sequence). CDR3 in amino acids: CASSPLVGRELNTEAFS.